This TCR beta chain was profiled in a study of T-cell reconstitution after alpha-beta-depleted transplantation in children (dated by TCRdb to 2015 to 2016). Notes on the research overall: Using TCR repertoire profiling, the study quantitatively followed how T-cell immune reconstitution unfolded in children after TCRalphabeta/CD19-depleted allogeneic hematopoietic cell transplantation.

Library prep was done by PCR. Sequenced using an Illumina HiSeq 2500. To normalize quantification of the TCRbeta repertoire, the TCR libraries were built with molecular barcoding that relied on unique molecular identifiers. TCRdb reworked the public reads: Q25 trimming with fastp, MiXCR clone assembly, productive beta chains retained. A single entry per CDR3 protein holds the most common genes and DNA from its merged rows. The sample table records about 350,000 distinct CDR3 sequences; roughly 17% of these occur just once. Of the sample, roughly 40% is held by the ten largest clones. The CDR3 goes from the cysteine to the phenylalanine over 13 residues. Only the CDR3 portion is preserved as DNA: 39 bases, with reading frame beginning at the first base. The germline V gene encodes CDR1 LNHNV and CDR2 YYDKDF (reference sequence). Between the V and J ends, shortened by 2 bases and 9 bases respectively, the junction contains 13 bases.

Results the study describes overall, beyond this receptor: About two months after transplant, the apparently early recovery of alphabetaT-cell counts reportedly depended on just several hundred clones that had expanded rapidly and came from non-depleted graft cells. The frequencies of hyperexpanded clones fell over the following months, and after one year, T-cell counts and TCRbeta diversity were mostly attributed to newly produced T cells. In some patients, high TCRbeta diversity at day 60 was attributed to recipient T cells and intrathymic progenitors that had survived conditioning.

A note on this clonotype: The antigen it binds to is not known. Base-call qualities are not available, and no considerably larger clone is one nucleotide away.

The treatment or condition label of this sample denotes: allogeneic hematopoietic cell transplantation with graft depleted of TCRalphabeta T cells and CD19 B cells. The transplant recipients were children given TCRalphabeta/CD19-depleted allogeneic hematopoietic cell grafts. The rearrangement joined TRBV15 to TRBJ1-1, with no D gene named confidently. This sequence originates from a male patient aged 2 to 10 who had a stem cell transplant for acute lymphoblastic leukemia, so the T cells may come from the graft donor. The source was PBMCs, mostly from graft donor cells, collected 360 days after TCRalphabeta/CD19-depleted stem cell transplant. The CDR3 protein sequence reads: CATSRSGKRQAFF. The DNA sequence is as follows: TGTGCCACCAGCAGATCTGGCAAGAGACAAGCTTTCTTT.